This TCR beta chain was documented in a study of Graves' ophthalmopathy and Graves' hyperthyroidism. Scientists amplified the TCR beta CDR3 regions from RNA transcripts. In the first round, RT-PCR was carried out with HTBI primers, and a multiplex PCR formed the second round. MiXCR, applied by TCRdb to the multiplex PCR reads, yields one record per CDR3 protein. This sample has a few hundred thousand distinct CDR3 sequences; 20% to 25% occur once, and the top ten carry around 40%. Regarding the study as a whole: Using 13 signatures, a model distinguished ophthalmopathy from stable hyperthyroidism, reaching 85% to 90% sensitivity and approximately 80% specificity.

Other autoimmune disease, uncontrolled infection, pregnancy and lactation led to exclusion. Around 10 ml of fresh blood yielded the PBMCs by density gradient. As for this clonotype: Its antigen is undetermined.

This CDR3 is 15 amino acids long. Germline V CDR1 and CDR2: GTSNPN, SVGIG (reference sequence). With 8 bases removed from V and 0 bases from J, the gap between germline ends came to 17 bases. The sample taken for sequencing was peripheral blood. The J gene is TRBJ1-3, the V gene TRBV30; D possibly corresponds to TRBD1 (6 bases). The sequence was obtained from a woman between 50 and 59 years old with Graves' ophthalmopathy. The CDR3 DNA sequence: TGTGCCGCGCAACAGGGCGCTTACTCTGGAAACACCATATATTTT. The encoded protein is CAAQQGAYSGNTIYF.